Following are 14 T cell receptor beta chains from one sample sequenced in a study of blood T cell repertoires in COVID-19. Here immunoSEQ multiplex PCR was the method, and the copy in TCRdb shows in-frame clones only, minus some. The data contain over 250,000 clones, approximately 91% of them singletons. Source material: peripheral blood. These receptor sequences come from a man aged 45 to 65 with acute or convalescent COVID-19.

This clone showed up just once. The V and J genes are TRBV18 and TRBJ2-6, with TRBD1 as a possible D gene (6 bases). Germline-derived CDR1 and CDR2 are KGHSH and LQKENI. The CDR3 covers 17 residues. The ends were cut back, 4 bases at V and 0 bases at J, with 13 bases in the middle. The CDR3 loop is CASSRGQGNSGANVLTF. The CDR3 bases are TGTGCCAGCTCACGGGGCCAGGGGAACTCTGGGGCCAACGTCCTGACTTTC.

The CDR3: CASSPAGSGSTDTQYF. In DNA form, the CDR3 reads TGTGCCAGCAGCCCCGCTGGTAGCGGGTCCACAGATACGCAGTATTTT. The gene calls are TRBV7-3 and TRBJ2-3, with TRBD2 matching over 7 bases. Unmatched junction bases numbered 10, after V lost 5 bases and J lost 2 bases. This CDR3 region has 16 residues. Germline V gives CDR1 SGHTA, CDR2 FQGTGA.

This chain joins TRBV5-1 and TRBJ1-3; D may be TRBD1 (5 bases). Trimming took off 4 bases at V and 1 base at J, with 9 bases between the two ends. CDR3 length: 14 amino acids. Germline CDR1 SGHRS, CDR2 YFSETQ. The CDR3 region is CASSPPGSGNTIYF. The CDR3 DNA sequence: TGCGCCAGCAGCCCCCCAGGGTCTGGAAACACCATATATTTT. The entire variable domain, with the rest obtained from reference TRBV5-1 and TRBJ1-3, is as follows: KAGVTQTPRYLIKTRGQQVTLSCSPISGHRSVSWYQQTPGQGLQFLFEYFSETQRNKGNFPGRFSGRQFSNSRSEMNVSTLELGDSALYLCASSPPGSGNTIYFGEGSWLTVV.

The chain links TRBV7-2 to TRBJ2-1, with unresolved D. Germline CDR1 reads SGHTA; CDR2 reads FQGNSA. V dropped 0 bases and J dropped 4 bases, with 13 bases sitting between them. This CDR3 contains 16 residues. The CDR3 nucleotides are TGTGCCAGCAGCTTAGCCCGAGCCTTCCTGTACAATGAGCAGTTCTTC. It codes for CASSLARAFLYNEQFF.

J is TRBJ1-3 and V is TRBV6-1, with 7 bases identical to TRBD1. The CDR3 is 18 residues long. Germline CDR1 is MNHNS and CDR2 is SASEGT. The ends lost 4 bases at V and 0 bases at J; junction bases unmatched: 12. In DNA form, the CDR3 reads TGTGCCAGCAGTGTACGGGCCCGGGACAGCTTCTCTGGAAACACCATATATTTT. This translates into CASSVRARDSFSGNTIYF.

V gene TRBV18 combines with J gene TRBJ1-4; 9 nucleotides line up with TRBD1. The CDR3 covers 15 residues. Looked up from germline, CDR1 is KGHSH and CDR2 is LQKENI. V gave up 3 bases and J gave up 2 bases; unmatched junction bases: 1. CDR3 protein: CASSPGTGTNEKLFF. In nucleotides, the CDR3 is TGTGCCAGCTCACCCGGGACAGGGACTAATGAAAAACTGTTTTTT.

The gene calls are TRBV6-5 and TRBJ2-5, with 9 bases matching TRBD1. The CDR3 runs 14 residues. Germline V lookup: CDR1 MNHEY, CDR2 SVGAGI. Unmatched junction bases numbered 3, after V lost 2 bases and J lost 5 bases. CDR3 DNA sequence: TGTGCCAGCAGTTACGGGGACAGGGTTGAGACCCAGTACTTC. Protein sequence: CASSYGDRVETQYF.

The chain employs TRBV6-5 and TRBJ1-5, with D unresolved. Trimming left V 4 bases short and J 8 bases short, with 9 bases between. The CDR3 sequence is 12 residues long. Looked up from germline, CDR1 is MNHEY and CDR2 is SVGAGI. CDR3 sequence: CASSSPSEPQHF. CDR3 DNA: TGTGCCAGCAGTTCTCCGAGCGAGCCCCAGCATTTT.

The rearrangement joins TRBV6-6 to TRBJ1-5; no clear D. Germline V gene data show CDR1 as MNHNY and CDR2 as SVGAGI (reference sequence). Trimming shortened V by 5 bases and J by 6 bases, and 8 bases separated the two germline ends. The CDR3 extends over 12 amino acids. As DNA, the CDR3 is TGTGCCAGCAGTACGGGAGGTCAGCCCCAGCATTTT. Its protein product is CASSTGGQPQHF.

This chain links TRBV7-3 with TRBJ1-1; 7 bases are shared with TRBD1. Germline V gene lookup returns CDR1 SGHTA and CDR2 FQGTGA. This CDR3 is 15 amino acids long. J lost 0 bases, V lost 5 bases, and 6 bases had no gene match. The CDR3 bases are TGTGCCAGCAGCGAAAAGACAGGGATGAACACTGAAGCTTTCTTT. Amino acids: CASSEKTGMNTEAFF.

For the CDR3, the DNA is TGTGCCAGCCTCAGGACAGGGGACTCGGTAGAGACCCAGTACTTC. Its protein is CASLRTGDSVETQYF. V gene TRBV6-5 combines with J gene TRBJ2-5; 9 bases match TRBD1. The CDR3 is 15 amino acids. Germline V gene data show CDR1 as MNHEY and CDR2 as SVGAGI. With 8 bases clipped from V and 4 bases from J, the junction kept 11 bases outside the gene matches.

In its sample, this clone was seen once. V is TRBV15 and J is TRBJ2-1; 7 bases are a match to TRBD1. Unmatched junction bases numbered 5, after V lost 1 base and J lost 5 bases. Per germline, CDR1 LNHNV and CDR2 YYDKDF (reference sequence). The CDR3 contains 15 residues. CDR3 sequence: CATSRGRDSNNEQFF. DNA for the CDR3: TGTGCCACCAGCAGAGGCCGGGACAGCAACAATGAGCAGTTCTTC. Drawing the rest from reference TRBV15 and TRBJ2-1, the complete variable domain is DAMVIQNPRYQVTQFGKPVTLSCSQTLNHNVMYWYQQKSSQAPKLLFHYYDKDFNNEADTPDNFQSRRPNTSFCFLDIRSPGLGDTAMYLCATSRGRDSNNEQFFGPGTRLTVL.

J is TRBJ1-2 and V is TRBV5-4; D ambiguous. Germline V lookup: CDR1 SGHNT, CDR2 YYREEE (reference sequence). This CDR3 has 13 residues. V shed 4 bases and J shed 0 bases, with 7 bases lying between them. The CDR3 sequence: CASSADPNYGYTF. In DNA, the CDR3 is TGTGCCAGCAGCGCGGATCCTAACTATGGCTACACCTTC. Full variable domain (outside the CDR3, taken from reference TRBV5-4 and TRBJ1-2): ETGVTQSPTHLIKTRGQQVTLRCSSQSGHNTVSWYQQALGQGPQFIFQYYREEENGRGNFPPRFSGLQFPNYSSELNVNALELDDSALYLCASSADPNYGYTFGSGTRLTVV.

The chain recombines TRBV9 with TRBJ2-7; weak D call: TRBD1 (6 bases). In germline, CDR1 is SGDLS, CDR2 YYNGEE. The CDR3 sequence is 18 residues long. Trimming shortened V by 2 bases and J by 2 bases, and 23 bases separated the two germline ends. The CDR3: CASSVTGKGVAAPYEQYF. The CDR3 region has the DNA TGTGCCAGCAGCGTCACCGGGAAGGGGGTGGCAGCGCCCTACGAGCAGTACTTC.